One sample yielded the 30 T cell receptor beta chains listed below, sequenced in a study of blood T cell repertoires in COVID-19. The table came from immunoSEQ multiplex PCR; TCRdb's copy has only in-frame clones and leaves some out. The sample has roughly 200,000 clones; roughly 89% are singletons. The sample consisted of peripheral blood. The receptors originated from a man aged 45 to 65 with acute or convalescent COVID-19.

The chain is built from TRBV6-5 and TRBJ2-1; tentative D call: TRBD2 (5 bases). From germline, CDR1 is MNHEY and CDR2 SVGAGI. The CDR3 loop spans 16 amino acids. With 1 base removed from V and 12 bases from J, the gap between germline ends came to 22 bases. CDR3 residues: CASSYWVVMGSEGQFF. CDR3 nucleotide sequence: TGTGCCAGCAGTTACTGGGTCGTTATGGGCTCCGAGGGGCAGTTCTTC.

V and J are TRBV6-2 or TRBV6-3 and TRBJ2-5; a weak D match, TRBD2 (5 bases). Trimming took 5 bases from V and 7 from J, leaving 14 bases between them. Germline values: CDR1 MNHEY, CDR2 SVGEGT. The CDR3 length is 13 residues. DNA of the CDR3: TGTGCCAGCAGTCGCGACTATGTTGGGACCCAGTACTTC. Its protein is CASSRDYVGTQYF.

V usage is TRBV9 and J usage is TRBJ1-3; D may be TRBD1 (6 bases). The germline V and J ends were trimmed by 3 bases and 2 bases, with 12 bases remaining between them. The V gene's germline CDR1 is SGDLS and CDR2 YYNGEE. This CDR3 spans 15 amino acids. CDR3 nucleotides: TGTGCCAGCAGCGCCGACCAGGGGACTGGAAACACCATATATTTT. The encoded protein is CASSADQGTGNTIYF. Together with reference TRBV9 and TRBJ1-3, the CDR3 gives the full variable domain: DSGVTQTPKHLITATGQRVTLRCSPRSGDLSVYWYQQSLDQGLQFLIQYYNGEERAKGNILERFSAQQFPDLHSELNLSSLELGDSALYFCASSADQGTGNTIYFGEGSWLTVV.

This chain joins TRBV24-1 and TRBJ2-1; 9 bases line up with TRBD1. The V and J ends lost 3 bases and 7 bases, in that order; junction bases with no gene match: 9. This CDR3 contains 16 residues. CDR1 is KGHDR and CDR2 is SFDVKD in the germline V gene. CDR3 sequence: CATSDRKPGQGNEQFF. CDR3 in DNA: TGTGCCACCAGTGATCGGAAGCCGGGACAGGGTAATGAGCAGTTCTTC.

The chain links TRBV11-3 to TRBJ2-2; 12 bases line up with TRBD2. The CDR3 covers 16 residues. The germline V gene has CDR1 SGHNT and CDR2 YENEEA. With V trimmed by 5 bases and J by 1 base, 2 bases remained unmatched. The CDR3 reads CASSQLAGGNTGELFF. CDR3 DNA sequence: TGTGCCAGCAGCCAACTAGCGGGGGGGAACACCGGGGAGCTGTTTTTT.

CDR3 DNA: TGTGCCAGCAGCCAAGAAGGAGGACCGATGAACACTGAAGCTTTCTTT. It codes for CASSQEGGPMNTEAFF. The rearrangement links TRBV4-2 to TRBJ1-1; D call uncertain. The V gene's germline CDR1 is LGHNA and CDR2 YNFKEQ. CDR3 size: 16 residues. Between the trimmed V and J ends, which lost 0 bases and 0 bases, there was a span of 11 bases.

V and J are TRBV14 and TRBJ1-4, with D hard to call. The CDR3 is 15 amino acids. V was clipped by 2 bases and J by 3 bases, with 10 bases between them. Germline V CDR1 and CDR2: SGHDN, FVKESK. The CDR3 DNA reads TGTGCCAGCAGCCAATTGCGGTCGGCTAATGAAAAACTGTTTTTT. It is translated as CASSQLRSANEKLFF.

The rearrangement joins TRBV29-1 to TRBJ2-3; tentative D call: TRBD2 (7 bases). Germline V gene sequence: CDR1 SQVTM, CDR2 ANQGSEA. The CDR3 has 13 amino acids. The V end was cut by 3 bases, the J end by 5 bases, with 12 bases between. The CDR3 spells CSVEGGAGDTQYF. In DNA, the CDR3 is TGCAGCGTTGAGGGGGGGGCAGGAGATACGCAGTATTTT.

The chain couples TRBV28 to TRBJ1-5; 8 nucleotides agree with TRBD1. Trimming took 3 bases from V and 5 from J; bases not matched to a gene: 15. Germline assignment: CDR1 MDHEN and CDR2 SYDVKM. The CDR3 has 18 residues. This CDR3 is CASSLALRTGLGDQPQHF. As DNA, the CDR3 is TGTGCCAGCAGTTTGGCCCTACGGACAGGGCTCGGAGATCAGCCCCAGCATTTT.

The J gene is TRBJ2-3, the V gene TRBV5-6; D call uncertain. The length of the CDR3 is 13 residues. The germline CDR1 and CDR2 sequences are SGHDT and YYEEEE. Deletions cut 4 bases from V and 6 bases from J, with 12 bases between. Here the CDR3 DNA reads TGTGCCAGCAGCAATGCCCCTACGGATACGCAGTATTTT. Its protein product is CASSNAPTDTQYF.

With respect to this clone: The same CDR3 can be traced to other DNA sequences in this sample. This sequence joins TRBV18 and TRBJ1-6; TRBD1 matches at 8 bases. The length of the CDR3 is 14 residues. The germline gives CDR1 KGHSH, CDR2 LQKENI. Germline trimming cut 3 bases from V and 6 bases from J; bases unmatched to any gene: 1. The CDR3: CASSPGQGNSPLHF. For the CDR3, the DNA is TGTGCCAGCTCACCCGGACAGGGTAATTCACCCCTCCACTTT.

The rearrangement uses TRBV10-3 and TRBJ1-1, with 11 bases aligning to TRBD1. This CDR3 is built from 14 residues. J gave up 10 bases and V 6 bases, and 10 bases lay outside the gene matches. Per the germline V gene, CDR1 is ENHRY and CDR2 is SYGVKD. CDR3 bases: TGTGCCATCAGGCCCGGACAGGGGGCTTTGGGAGCTTTCTTT. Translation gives CAIRPGQGALGAFF.

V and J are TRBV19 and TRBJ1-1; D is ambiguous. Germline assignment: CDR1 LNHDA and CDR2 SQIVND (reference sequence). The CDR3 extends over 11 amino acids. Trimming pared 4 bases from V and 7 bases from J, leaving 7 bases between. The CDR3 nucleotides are TGTGCCAGTAGTAAAATTAATGAAGCTTTCTTT. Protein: CASSKINEAFF.

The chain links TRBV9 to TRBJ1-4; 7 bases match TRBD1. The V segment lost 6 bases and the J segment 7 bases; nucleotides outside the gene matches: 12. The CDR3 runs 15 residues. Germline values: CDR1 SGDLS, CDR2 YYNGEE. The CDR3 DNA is TGTGCCAGCACCCGACAGGGTAGACCTGCTGAAAAACTGTTTTTT. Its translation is CASTRQGRPAEKLFF.

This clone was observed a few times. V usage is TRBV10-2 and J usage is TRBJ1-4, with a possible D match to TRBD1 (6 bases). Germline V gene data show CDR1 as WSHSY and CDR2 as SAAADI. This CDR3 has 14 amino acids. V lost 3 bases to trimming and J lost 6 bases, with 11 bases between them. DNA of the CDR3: TGCGCCAGCAGTGACGTACAGGGTTATGAAAAACTGTTTTTT. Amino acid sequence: CASSDVQGYEKLFF.

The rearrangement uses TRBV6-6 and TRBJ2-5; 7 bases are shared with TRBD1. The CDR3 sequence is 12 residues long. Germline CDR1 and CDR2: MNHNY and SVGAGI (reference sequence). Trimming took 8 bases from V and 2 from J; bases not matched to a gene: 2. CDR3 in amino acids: CASGDRQETQYF. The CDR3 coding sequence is TGTGCCAGCGGGGACAGACAAGAGACCCAGTACTTC.

As DNA, the CDR3 is TGTGCCACCAGCAGAGGGATTAGCGGGAGTTCAGAGACCCAGTACTTC. It encodes CATSRGISGSSETQYF. The V gene is TRBV15, the J gene TRBJ2-5; 9 nucleotides agree with TRBD2. This CDR3 spans 16 amino acids. Unmatched junction bases numbered 7, after V lost 1 base and J lost 4 bases. In germline, CDR1 is LNHNV, CDR2 YYDKDF (reference sequence).

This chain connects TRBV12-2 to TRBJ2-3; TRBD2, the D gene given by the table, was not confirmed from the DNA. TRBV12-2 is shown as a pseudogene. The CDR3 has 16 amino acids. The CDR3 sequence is CASRLVTSYHPDTQYF. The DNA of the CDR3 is TGTGCAAGTCGCTTAGTTACTAGCTACCACCCGGATACGCAGTATTTT.

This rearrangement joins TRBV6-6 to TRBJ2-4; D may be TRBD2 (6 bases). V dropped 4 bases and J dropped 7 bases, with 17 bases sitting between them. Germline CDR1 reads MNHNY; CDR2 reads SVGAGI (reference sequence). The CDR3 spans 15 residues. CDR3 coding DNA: TGTGCCAGCAGTTCCCTTGGGGCGAGCGGGAACATTCAGTACTTC. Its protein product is CASSSLGASGNIQYF.

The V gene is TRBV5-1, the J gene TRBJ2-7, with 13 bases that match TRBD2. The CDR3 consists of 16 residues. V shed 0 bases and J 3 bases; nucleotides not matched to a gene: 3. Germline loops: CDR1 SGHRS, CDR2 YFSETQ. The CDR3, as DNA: TGCGCCAGCAGCTTGGGGACTAGCGGGAGTCACTACGAGCAGTACTTC. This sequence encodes CASSLGTSGSHYEQYF.

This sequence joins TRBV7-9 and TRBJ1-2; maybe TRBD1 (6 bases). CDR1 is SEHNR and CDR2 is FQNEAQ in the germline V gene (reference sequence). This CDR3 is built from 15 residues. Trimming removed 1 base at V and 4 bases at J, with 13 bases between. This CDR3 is CASSLGRDTVYGYTF. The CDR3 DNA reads TGTGCCAGCAGCTTAGGTAGGGACACGGTCTATGGCTACACCTTC.

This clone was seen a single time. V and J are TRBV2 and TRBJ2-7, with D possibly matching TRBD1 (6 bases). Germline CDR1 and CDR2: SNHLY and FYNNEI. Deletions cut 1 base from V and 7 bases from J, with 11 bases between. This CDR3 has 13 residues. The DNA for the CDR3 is TGTGCCAGCAGTGAAGTTCGGCAGGGGGAGCAGTACTTC. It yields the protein CASSEVRQGEQYF.

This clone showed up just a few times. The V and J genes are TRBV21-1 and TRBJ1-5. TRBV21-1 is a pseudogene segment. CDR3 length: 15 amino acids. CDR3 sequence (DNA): TGTGCCAGCAGTGGTGTTAGCTGGCGGAATCAGCCCCAGCATTTT. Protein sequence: CASSGVSWRNQPQHF.

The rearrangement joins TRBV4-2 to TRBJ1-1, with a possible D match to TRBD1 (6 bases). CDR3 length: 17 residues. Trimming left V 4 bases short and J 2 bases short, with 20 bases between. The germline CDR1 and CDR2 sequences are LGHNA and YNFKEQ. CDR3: CASSPPSRGQPNTEAFF. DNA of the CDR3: TGTGCCAGCAGCCCACCCTCCAGGGGCCAGCCCAACACTGAAGCTTTCTTT.

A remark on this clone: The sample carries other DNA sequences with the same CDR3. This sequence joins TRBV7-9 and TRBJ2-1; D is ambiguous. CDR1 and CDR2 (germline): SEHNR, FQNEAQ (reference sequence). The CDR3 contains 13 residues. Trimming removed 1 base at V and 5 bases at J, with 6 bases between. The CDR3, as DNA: TGTGCCAGCAGCTTAGGGCTCCACAATGAGCAGTTCTTC. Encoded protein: CASSLGLHNEQFF.

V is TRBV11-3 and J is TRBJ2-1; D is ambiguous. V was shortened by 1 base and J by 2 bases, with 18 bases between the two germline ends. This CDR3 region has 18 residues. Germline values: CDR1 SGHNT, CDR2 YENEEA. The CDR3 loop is CASSLVAPSSRTYNEQFF. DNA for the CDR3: TGTGCCAGCAGCTTAGTGGCCCCGTCCTCCCGAACCTACAATGAGCAGTTCTTC.

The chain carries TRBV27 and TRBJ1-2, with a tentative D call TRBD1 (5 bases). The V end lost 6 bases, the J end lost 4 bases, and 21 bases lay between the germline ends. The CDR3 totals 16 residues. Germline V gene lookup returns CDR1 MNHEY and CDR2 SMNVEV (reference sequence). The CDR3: CASSYEGGAWSYGYTF. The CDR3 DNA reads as TGTGCCAGCAGCTATGAAGGAGGGGCTTGGAGCTATGGCTACACCTTC.

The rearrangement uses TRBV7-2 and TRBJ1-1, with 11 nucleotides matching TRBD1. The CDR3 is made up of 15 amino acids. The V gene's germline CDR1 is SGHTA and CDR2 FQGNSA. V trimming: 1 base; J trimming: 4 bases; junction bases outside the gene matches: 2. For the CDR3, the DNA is TGTGCCAGCAGCTTAGTGGGACAGGGGGTCACTGAAGCTTTCTTT. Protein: CASSLVGQGVTEAFF.

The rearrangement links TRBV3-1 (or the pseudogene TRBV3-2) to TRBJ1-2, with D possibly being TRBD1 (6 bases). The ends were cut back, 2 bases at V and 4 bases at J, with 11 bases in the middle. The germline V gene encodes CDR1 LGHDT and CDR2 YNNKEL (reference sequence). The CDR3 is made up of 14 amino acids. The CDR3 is CASSQTGTSYGYTF. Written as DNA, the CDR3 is TGTGCCAGCAGCCAAACAGGGACCAGCTATGGCTACACCTTC.

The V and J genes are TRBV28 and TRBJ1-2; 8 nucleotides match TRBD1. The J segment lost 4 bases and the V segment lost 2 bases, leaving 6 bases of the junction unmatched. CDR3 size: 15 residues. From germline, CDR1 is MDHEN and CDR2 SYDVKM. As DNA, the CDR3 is TGTGCCAGCAGTTTACCCACGACAGGGGCCTATGGCTACACCTTC. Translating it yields CASSLPTTGAYGYTF.